This passage covers 9 T cell receptor beta chains from one sample sequenced in a study of sequential checkpoint blockade in melanoma (dated by TCRdb to the late 2010s). The library was prepared using the immunoSEQ multiplex PCR assay. In TCRdb, the immuneACCESS table is reduced to in-frame sequences with V and J assigned. These tables do not hold every clone; where another copy was compared, an unresolved V gene accounts for under half, and the others remain unexplained. The sample table records tens of thousands of clones; roughly 27% of these occur just once. Of the sample, under 8.5% falls within the top ten clones. Sample treatment or condition, as interpreted from the label and publication: randomized to nivolumab then ipilimumab (arm A) or the reverse (arm B). The source was tumor tissue (inferred from file names), collected from a patient given nivolumab and ipilimumab in sequence. The source of these receptors is a human donor with melanoma.

The chain links TRBV6-8 to TRBJ2-2; D is unclear. The CDR3 spans 13 residues. The V end lost 5 bases, the J end lost 2 bases, and 6 bases lay between the germline ends. Germline V CDR1 and CDR2: MNHGY, SAAAGT. This CDR3 is CASSLSNTGELFF. The DNA of the CDR3 is TGTGCCAGCAGTCTTAGCAACACCGGGGAGCTGTTTTTT.

This clone showed up just a few times. The chain has TRBV11-1 and TRBJ2-3, with TRBD2 identical over 12 bases. V was clipped by 9 bases and J by 6 bases; unmatched bases: 10. CDR3 length: 15 amino acids. The germline CDR1 and CDR2 sequences are SGHAT and FQDESV (reference sequence). The CDR3 reads CASTRLAGAPDTQYF. In DNA, the CDR3 is TGTGCCAGTACGAGACTAGCGGGAGCCCCGGATACGCAGTATTTT.

The chain couples TRBV1 to TRBJ1-4. TRBV1 has pseudogene status. The CDR3 runs 16 residues. As DNA, the CDR3 is TGCGCCAGCAGCCAAGAAGCGCCCGGTGTAGGCGAAAAACTGTTTTTT. This codes for CASSQEAPGVGEKLFF.

This chain uses TRBV19 with TRBJ2-1, with D tentatively TRBD1 or TRBD2 (5 bases each). The CDR3 length is 16 residues. Germline V gene lookup returns CDR1 LNHDA and CDR2 SQIVND (reference sequence). Trimming cost V 6 bases and J 2 bases, with 17 bases left between them. CDR3 sequence: CASRLSGTPAYNEQFF. CDR3 coding DNA: TGTGCCAGTAGACTTTCCGGGACCCCTGCCTACAATGAGCAGTTCTTC.

This clone has just a few counts. The chain uses TRBV4-1 and TRBJ1-5; possibly TRBD1 for D (5 bases). V was pared by 0 bases and J by 0 bases, with 12 bases between. There are 17 residues in the CDR3. Germline assignment: CDR1 MGHRA and CDR2 YSYEKL. CDR3 coding DNA: TGCGCCAGCAGCCAAGATGTCGTGACAGTTAGCAATCAGCCCCAGCATTTT. Translation gives CASSQDVVTVSNQPQHF.

The chain employs TRBV19 and TRBJ1-5; no definite D call. The V gene's germline CDR1 is LNHDA and CDR2 SQIVND (reference sequence). This CDR3 is 13 amino acids long. Trimming took off 4 bases at V and 4 bases at J, with 8 bases between the two ends. Here the CDR3 reads CASSNRENQPQHF. CDR3 DNA sequence: TGTGCCAGTAGTAATCGGGAGAATCAGCCCCAGCATTTT. The entire variable domain, with the rest obtained from reference TRBV19 and TRBJ1-5, is as follows: DGGITQSPKYLFRKEGQNVTLSCEQNLNHDAMYWYRQDPGQGLRLIYYSQIVNDFQKGDIAEGYSVSREKKESFPLTVTSAQKNPTAFYLCASSNRENQPQHFGDGTRLSIL.

The V call is TRBV29-1, the J call TRBJ2-7; tentative D call: TRBD1 (6 bases). CDR1 and CDR2 from the germline V gene are SQVTM and ANQGSEA. V lost 3 bases to trimming and J lost 2 bases, with 14 bases between them. This CDR3 has 14 residues. The CDR3 spells CSVEKQGPPYEQYF. The CDR3 DNA sequence: TGCAGCGTTGAGAAACAGGGTCCGCCCTACGAGCAGTACTTC.

CDR3 residues: CASSLETGGRANYGYTF. The CDR3 DNA sequence: TGCGCCAGCAGCTTGGAAACAGGGGGGAGAGCTAACTATGGCTACACCTTC. The chain employs TRBV5-1 and TRBJ1-2; 8 bases map to TRBD1. Germline CDR1 SGHRS, CDR2 YFSETQ. The CDR3 consists of 17 residues. Germline trimming cut 0 bases from V and 0 bases from J; bases unmatched to any gene: 7. The whole variable domain, filled in from reference TRBV5-1 and TRBJ1-2, reads KAGVTQTPRYLIKTRGQQVTLSCSPISGHRSVSWYQQTPGQGLQFLFEYFSETQRNKGNFPGRFSGRQFSNSRSEMNVSTLELGDSALYLCASSLETGGRANYGYTFGSGTRLTVV.

As concerns this clone: The junction departs from the called germline gene at one end, perhaps through a read error. This chain connects TRBV7-7 to TRBJ2-1; possibly TRBD1 for D (6 bases). CDR3 size: 14 residues. Germline V CDR1 and CDR2: SSHAT, FNYEAQ (reference sequence). CDR3 coding DNA: TGTGCTAGCAGCTTAGAGGCAGGGGCGAATGAGCAGTTCTTC. It yields the protein CASSLEAGANEQFF. Based on the CDR3 plus reference TRBV7-7 and TRBJ2-1, the full variable domain is GAGVSQSPRYKVTKRGQDVTLRCDPISSHATLYWYQQALGQGPEFLTYFNYEAQPDKSGLPSDRFSAERPEGSISTLTIQRTEQRDSAMYRCASSLEAGANEQFFGPGTRLTVL.